These T cell receptor beta chains were read from a single sample in a study of OX40 agonist ivuxolimab in advanced cancers. Measured with immunoSEQ multiplex PCR; TCRdb has only the in-frame clones, and not every one. The sample has 80,000 to 100,000 clones; 80% to 90% are singletons. The specimen was CD4+ or CD8+ T cells sorted from blood, collected in a trial of the OX40 agonist ivuxolimab. Every receptor here comes from an adult with an advanced solid tumor such as melanoma, head and neck, liver or kidney cancer. CDR3s include the opening cysteine and the closing phenylalanine or tryptophan. The D gene is left open where the match is weak. Size is stated for part of the rows, as once, few or many counts, or as a class when the clone is expanded.

abundance | j_gene | v_gene | d_gene | CDR3nt | CDR3aa
. | TRBJ1-1 | TRBV30 | . | TGTGCCTGGAGTGATCAGGTAGGGGCTTTCTTT | CAWSDQVGAFF
. | TRBJ2-2 | TRBV6-7 | TRBD2 | TGTGCCAGCAGTTACCCAGGAGCGGGGGGACCCACCGGGGAGCTGTTTTTT | CASSYPGAGGPTGELFF
. | TRBJ1-5 | TRBV11-2 | TRBD1 | TGTGCCAGCAGCTTAGCGACAGGGTGGAATCAGCCCCAGCATTTT | CASSLATGWNQPQHF
. | TRBJ2-1 | TRBV27 | TRBD1 | TGTGCCAGCAGTTTGAGAGGGACAGGGAGGTTCAATGAGCAGTTCTTC | CASSLRGTGRFNEQFF
. | TRBJ2-5 | TRBV5-1 | . | TGCGCCAGCAGCGGAATCGCGGGAGAGACCCAGTACTTC | CASSGIAGETQYF
. | TRBJ2-7 | TRBV5-1 | TRBD1 | TGCGCCAGCAGCTCGACAGGGGGCCAGACCTACGAGCAGTACTTC | CASSSTGGQTYEQYF
. | TRBJ2-2 | TRBV9 | . | TGTGCCAGCAGCGTCCGTTTGAACACCGGGGAGCTGTTTTTT | CASSVRLNTGELFF
. | TRBJ1-2 | TRBV2 | . | TGTGCCAGCAGTGTGGGCTCTCGGGGAGGAGAGGGCTACACCTTC | CASSVGSRGGEGYTF
once | TRBJ1-1 | TRBV27 | . | TGTGCCAGCAGTCCGACCGACAGACTGAACACTGAAGCTTTCTTT | CASSPTDRLNTEAFF
. | TRBJ1-5 | TRBV5-6 | . | TGTGCCAGCAGCTTGAACCGAAATCAGCCCCAGCATTTT | CASSLNRNQPQHF
. | TRBJ1-1 | TRBV4-3 | . | TGCGCCAGCAGCGGGAGGGGAAAATTCACTGAAGCTTTCTTT | CASSGRGKFTEAFF
. | TRBJ1-5 | TRBV28 | TRBD1 | TGTGCCAGCAGCCGGGACAGGAATCAGCCCCAGCATTTT | CASSRDRNQPQHF
. | TRBJ1-1 | TRBV7-2 | . | TGTGCCAGCAGCGTCAGCGGCGCTGAAGCTTTCTTT | CASSVSGAEAFF
. | TRBJ1-5 | TRBV4-3 | TRBD1 | TGCGCCAGCAGCCAACTGTGGACAGGGACTCAGCCCCAGCATTTT | CASSQLWTGTQPQHF
. | TRBJ1-2 | TRBV6-1 | . | TGTGCCGGAGGCAGCCCCGATCATCCCAGCTTC | CAGGSPDHPSF
. | TRBJ2-5 | TRBV7-7 | . | TGTGCTAGCAGCTCCGGGCGAGTTGAGACCCAGTACTTC | CASSSGRVETQYF
. | TRBJ2-7 | TRBV7-2 | . | TGTGCCAGCAGCTTAGAGGCGGGCTCGGGTGAGCAGTACTTC | CASSLEAGSGEQYF
. | TRBJ2-7 | TRBV7-2 | . | TGTGCCAGCAGCTTAGAGAGGGGCAGCTACGAGCAGTACTTC | CASSLERGSYEQYF
. | TRBJ2-7 | TRBV7-3 | TRBD1 | TGTGCCAGCAGCTTAGTCGGGACAGGGGCATCCTACGAGCAGTACTTC | CASSLVGTGASYEQYF
. | TRBJ1-2 | TRBV10-3 | . | TGTGCCATCAGTGAGTCCAGGGTTGGCTACACCTTC | CAISESRVGYTF
. | TRBJ2-3 | TRBV19 | . | TGTGCCAGTAGTATAGATCTACCAAGCACAGATACGCAGTATTTT | CASSIDLPSTDTQYF
. | TRBJ2-7 | TRBV5-1 | TRBD1 | TGCGCCAGCAGCTTGGGAGACAGGGCTTACTCCTACGAGCAGTACTTC | CASSLGDRAYSYEQYF
once | TRBJ1-1 | TRBV25-1 | . | TGTGCCAGCAGTGAATATACAGGTTTGAACACTGAAGCTTTCTTT | CASSEYTGLNTEAFF
. | TRBJ1-1 | TRBV6-5 | . | TGTGCCAGCAGTTACTCGCAATCGGCAGGGGCCACTGAAGCTTTCTTT | CASSYSQSAGATEAFF
. | TRBJ2-1 | TRBV11-3 | TRBD1 | TGTGCCAGCAGGGTTTTCCGGGACAGGGGTGGCAATGAGCAGTTCTTC | CASRVFRDRGGNEQFF
. | TRBJ2-7 | TRBV2 | TRBD1 | TGTGCCAGCAGTTCCCGACAGGGCTCCTACGAGCAGTACTTC | CASSSRQGSYEQYF
. | TRBJ2-3 | TRBV6-5 | TRBD2 | TGTGCCAGCAGACCTAGCGGGGACCCAGATACGCAGTATTTT | CASRPSGDPDTQYF
. | TRBJ1-5 | TRBV7-6 | . | TGTGCCAGCAGTCCCGGGCAGGGTCAGCCCCAGCATTTT | CASSPGQGQPQHF
. | TRBJ1-4 | TRBV6-6 | . | TGTGCCAGCTTCCATAATGAAAAACTGTTTTTT | CASFHNEKLFF
once | TRBJ2-5 | TRBV10-3 | . | TGTGCCATCAGTGGATCAACGGGGGCCCAAGAGACCCAGTACTTC | CAISGSTGAQETQYF
. | TRBJ2-7 | TRBV30 | TRBD1 | TGTGCCTGGGAGAAGGCACAAGGGGGCTTCGAGCAGTACTTC | CAWEKAQGGFEQYF
. | TRBJ1-5 | TRBV7-9 | . | TGTGCCAGCAGCTTAGCTGGGGGAGGCCAAGGACCCCAGCATTTT | CASSLAGGGQGPQHF
. | TRBJ2-6 | TRBV7-8 | . | TGTGCCAGCAGCTTAAGGACTGGACGGGTCTCTGGGGCCAACGTCCTGACTTTC | CASSLRTGRVSGANVLTF
. | TRBJ2-5 | TRBV11-2 | . | TGTGCCAGCAGCTTAGTATCACAGCAAGAGACCCAGTACTTC | CASSLVSQQETQYF
. | TRBJ2-3 | TRBV4-3 | . | TGCGCCAGCAGCCAAGATGGGAGGTATGATACGCAGTATTTT | CASSQDGRYDTQYF
. | TRBJ1-2 | TRBV19 | TRBD1 | TGTGCCAGAATCAGACAGGGGGTGTCGAACTATGGCTACACCTTC | CARIRQGVSNYGYTF
. | TRBJ2-7 | TRBV6-5 | . | TGTGCCAGCAGTTACTACAGGAGGACCTACGAGCAGTACTTC | CASSYYRRTYEQYF
. | TRBJ1-1 | TRBV6-5 | . | TGTGCCAGCAAAATTTCTCAGGGCTGGAACACTGAAGCTTTCTTT | CASKISQGWNTEAFF
. | TRBJ1-5 | TRBV7-2 | . | TGTGCCAGCAGCGTGCAGCCTCTCCCTAATCAGCCCCAGCATTTT | CASSVQPLPNQPQHF
. | TRBJ2-7 | TRBV18 | . | TGTGCCAGCTCGGCAAGAGGGGGGACTTCAGGGACGGAGCAGTACTTC | CASSARGGTSGTEQYF
. | TRBJ1-2 | TRBV5-4 | TRBD1 | TGTGCCAGCAGCGCCGGGACAGAAGGTTATGGCTACACCTTC | CASSAGTEGYGYTF
. | TRBJ2-2 | TRBV9 | . | TGTGCCAGCACCCCCTGGGGGGGGCAGAACACCGGGGAGCTGTTTTTT | CASTPWGGQNTGELFF
. | TRBJ1-6 | TRBV30 | . | TGTGCCTGGAGTGTGACAAGATCACCCCTCCACTTT | CAWSVTRSPLHF
medium-sized | TRBJ1-5 | TRBV30 | . | TGTGCCTGGAGTACCAGGGTCGGTAGAGATCAGCCCCAGCATTTT | CAWSTRVGRDQPQHF
. | TRBJ1-6 | TRBV4-2 | . | TGTGCCAGCAGCCAAGGATACCCCCCCGATAATTCACCCCTCCACTTT | CASSQGYPPDNSPLHF
. | TRBJ1-2 | TRBV7-2 | . | TGTGCCAGCAGCCTAGCAGGGGCCGAGAACTATGGCTACACCTTC | CASSLAGAENYGYTF
. | TRBJ1-4 | TRBV7-9 | . | TGTGCCAGCAGCTTGCAGGGGACAACTAATGAAAAACTGTTTTTT | CASSLQGTTNEKLFF
. | TRBJ2-2 | TRBV23-1 | TRBD1 | TGCGCCAGCAGCCATAAAACCGGGACAGCGGCTACCGGGGAGCTGTTTTTT | CASSHKTGTAATGELFF
. | TRBJ1-6 | TRBV6-1 | . | TGTGCCAGCAGTGAAAACCCCGGGATGGGGGGCTATAATTCACCCCTCCACTTT | CASSENPGMGGYNSPLHF
. | TRBJ2-1 | TRBV7-9 | . | TGTGCCAGCAGCGAGGACAATGAGCAGTTCTTC | CASSEDNEQFF
. | TRBJ1-6 | TRBV7-8 | . | TGTGCCAGCAGCTTATCCCCCTGGAGTGGACTCAGTAATTCACCCCTCCACTTT | CASSLSPWSGLSNSPLHF
. | TRBJ2-7 | TRBV29-1 | . | TGCAGCGTTGGCGCCGGGACCTCAACTTTCCACGAGCAGTACTTC | CSVGAGTSTFHEQYF
few | TRBJ1-1 | TRBV30 | TRBD1 | TGTGCCTGGAGTGTCCTTAGGACAGGGAACACTGAAGCTTTCTTT | CAWSVLRTGNTEAFF
. | TRBJ2-1 | TRBV7-6 | . | TGTGCCAGCAGCTTAGCGCAACTGGGGCGACCCTACAATGAGCAGTTCTTC | CASSLAQLGRPYNEQFF
. | TRBJ1-4 | TRBV5-1 | TRBD1 | TGCGCCAGCAGCCCTCGGACAGGAGGTAATGAAAAACTGTTTTTT | CASSPRTGGNEKLFF